This is a list of T cell receptor beta chains from one sample in a study of cytomegalovirus exposure and HLA in healthy donors. Sequenced by immunoSEQ multiplex PCR; TCRdb stores in-frame clones only, minus some. The sample shows approximately 160,000 clones, about 89% of them seen only once. Sequences were obtained from PBMCs. The receptors originated from a woman under 30 in good health and CMV-seropositive. CDR3s include the opening cysteine and the closing phenylalanine or tryptophan. The D gene is left open where the match is weak. Some rows mark clone size as missing; the rest say once, few, many or name a class of expanded clone.

clone_size,d_call,v_call,j_call,cdr3_aa,cdr3_nt
NA,NA,TRBV27,TRBJ2-6,CASSPRVTGANVLTF,TGTGCCAGCAGCCCCAGGGTGACTGGGGCCAACGTCCTGACTTTC
NA,NA,TRBV5-6,TRBJ2-7,CASSLLRQSASHEQYF,TGTGCCAGCAGCTTGTTAAGACAGTCCGCTTCCCACGAGCAGTACTTC
NA,NA,TRBV5-6,TRBJ2-3,CASSLKGGTTDTQYF,TGTGCCAGCAGCTTGAAGGGCGGGACCACAGATACGCAGTATTTT
NA,NA,TRBV18,TRBJ2-1,CASSPYRGGDEQFF,TGTGCCAGCTCACCGTATCGAGGGGGGGATGAGCAGTTCTTC
NA,TRBD1,TRBV7-9,TRBJ2-3,CASSAPDRGKDTQYF,TGTGCCAGCAGCGCGCCGGACAGGGGAAAAGATACGCAGTATTTT
NA,NA,TRBV6-1,TRBJ2-5,CASSVPPGTQRDQYF,TGTGCCAGCAGTGTCCCTCCCGGGACTCAAAGGGACCAGTACTTC
NA,TRBD2,TRBV5-1,TRBJ2-1,CASSLGLAGVDEQFF,TGCGCCAGCAGCTTGGGACTAGCGGGAGTCGATGAGCAGTTCTTC
NA,NA,TRBV9,TRBJ1-2,CASSIQSTGPAYGYTF,TGTGCCAGCAGCATACAGTCGACAGGCCCGGCCTATGGCTACACCTTC
NA,TRBD2,TRBV10-1,TRBJ2-1,CASSETSGPYNEQFF,TGCGCCAGCAGTGAGACTAGCGGGCCGTACAATGAGCAGTTCTTC
NA,NA,TRBV6-1,TRBJ2-7,CASSETGGLYEQYF,TGTGCCAGCAGTGAAACCGGGGGTCTTTACGAGCAGTACTTC
few,NA,TRBV14,TRBJ1-4,CASSQVGGTTNEKLFF,TGTGCCAGCAGCCAAGTAGGAGGGACCACTAATGAAAAACTGTTTTTT
NA,TRBD2,TRBV10-2,TRBJ2-2,CASKPSGNTGELFF,TGCGCCAGCAAACCTAGCGGGAACACCGGGGAGCTGTTTTTT
NA,NA,TRBV11-2,TRBJ1-2,CASSLEGDGYTF,TGTGCCAGCAGCTTAGAAGGGGATGGCTACACCTTC
NA,TRBD1,TRBV6-1,TRBJ1-1,CASLPEGGYTEAFF,TGTGCCAGCCTCCCGGAAGGGGGCTATACTGAAGCTTTCTTT
NA,TRBD2,TRBV28,TRBJ2-7,CASSLTGGSYEQYF,TGTGCCAGCAGCCTTACGGGGGGCTCCTACGAGCAGTACTTC
NA,TRBD2,TRBV9,TRBJ2-1,CASSAPTGLAGHDEQFF,TGTGCCAGCAGCGCGCCTACCGGACTAGCGGGTCACGATGAGCAGTTCTTC
few,TRBD1,TRBV9,TRBJ2-3,CASSPGTGDGTDTQYF,TGTGCCAGCAGCCCAGGGACAGGGGACGGCACAGATACGCAGTATTTT
NA,NA,TRBV19,TRBJ1-5,CASSIDGGAGQPQHF,TGTGCCAGTAGTATAGATGGGGGGGCAGGTCAGCCCCAGCATTTT
once,NA,TRBV30,TRBJ2-3,CAWSVLVAGTDTQYF,TGTGCCTGGAGTGTCCTGGTAGCGGGCACAGATACGCAGTATTTT
NA,TRBD1,TRBV10-3,TRBJ1-2,CAITYRGDYGYTF,TGTGCCATCACCTACAGGGGAGACTATGGCTACACCTTC
NA,TRBD1,TRBV10-3,TRBJ1-1,CAISESPGQGSEAFF,TGTGCCATCAGTGAGTCACCCGGACAGGGGTCTGAAGCTTTCTTT
NA,NA,TRBV19,TRBJ1-4,CASSRGINEKLFF,TGTGCCAGTAGCCGGGGTATTAATGAAAAACTGTTTTTT
NA,NA,TRBV5-8,TRBJ2-6,CASSLYSGDVSGANVLTF,TGTGCCAGCAGCTTGTACTCAGGGGACGTCTCTGGGGCCAACGTCCTGACTTTC
NA,NA,TRBV6-1,TRBJ2-5,CASRMTALGWETQYF,TGTGCCAGCAGAATGACAGCCCTGGGGTGGGAGACCCAGTACTTC
NA,NA,TRBV7-9,TRBJ2-3,CASSSRRGGQGPDTQYF,TGTGCCAGCAGCTCCAGGCGGGGGGGACAGGGGCCAGATACGCAGTATTTT
NA,NA,TRBV2,TRBJ2-5,CASSAVGASGTQYF,TGTGCCAGCAGTGCGGTGGGGGCTAGCGGGACCCAGTACTTC
NA,NA,TRBV2,TRBJ2-1,CASSEALPGGYNEQFF,TGTGCCAGCAGTGAGGCATTGCCCGGCGGGTACAATGAGCAGTTCTTC
NA,TRBD1,TRBV6-6,TRBJ2-2,CASERTGVTGELFF,TGTGCCAGCGAACGGACAGGGGTCACCGGGGAGCTGTTTTTT
NA,NA,TRBV5-1,TRBJ2-7,CASSFGGRSYEQYF,TGCGCCAGCAGCTTCGGGGGGCGAAGCTACGAGCAGTACTTC
NA,NA,TRBV5-4,TRBJ1-1,CASSLAGGGRNTEAFF,TGTGCCAGCAGCTTGGCCGGGGGGGGAAGGAACACTGAAGCTTTCTTT
NA,TRBD1,TRBV7-2,TRBJ2-1,CASSLTGGSYNEQFF,TGTGCCAGCAGCTTGACAGGGGGCTCCTACAATGAGCAGTTCTTC
NA,NA,TRBV30,TRBJ2-3,CAWSVRAGSTDTQYF,TGTGCCTGGAGTGTACGGGCGGGAAGCACAGATACGCAGTATTTT
NA,NA,TRBV5-6,TRBJ2-6,CASARNSASGANVLTF,TGTGCCAGCGCGCGAAACAGTGCCTCTGGGGCCAACGTCCTGACTTTC
NA,TRBD2,TRBV7-2,TRBJ2-1,CASSSGGLPSHNEQFF,TGTGCCAGCAGCTCCGGGGGACTACCGTCCCACAATGAGCAGTTCTTC
NA,TRBD1,TRBV11-2,TRBJ2-1,CASSPDRGGYNEQFF,TGTGCCAGCAGCCCTGACAGGGGGGGCTACAATGAGCAGTTCTTC
NA,TRBD1,TRBV4-1,TRBJ2-7,CASSQYRDSYEQYF,TGCGCCAGCAGCCAGTACCGGGACAGCTACGAGCAGTACTTC
NA,NA,TRBV4-1,TRBJ1-2,CASSQGRNYGYTF,TGCGCCAGCAGCCAAGGTCGGAACTATGGCTACACCTTC